This note documents a single T cell receptor beta chain sequence. The data are from a study of T cell changes during pregnancy in multiple sclerosis. The protocol was immunoSEQ multiplex PCR, while the TCRdb copy is restricted to in-frame clones and leaves out a portion. The data contain fewer than 80,000 clones, 94% of them seen just once; the ten biggest clones take up approximately 0.15%. The length of the CDR3 is 15 residues. Trimming removed 0 bases from V and 6 bases from J, with 13 bases in between. CDR1 is SGDLS and CDR2 is YYNGEE in the germline V gene. The chain recombines TRBV9 with TRBJ2-1; D gene ambiguous. This clonotype was obtained from a female donor with multiple sclerosis, enrolled in a pregnancy study. Sequenced here: CD4+ T cells from peripheral blood mononuclear cells, sampled after pregnancy. The CDR3 DNA sequence: TGTGCCAGCAGCGTAGACCTGATAGCCGGCAATGAGCAGTTCTTC. It translates to CASSVDLIAGNEQFF. Full variable domain (missing parts from reference TRBV9 and TRBJ2-1): DSGVTQTPKHLITATGQRVTLRCSPRSGDLSVYWYQQSLDQGLQFLIQYYNGEERAKGNILERFSAQQFPDLHSELNLSSLELGDSALYFCASSVDLIAGNEQFFGPGTRLTVL.